This paragraph covers one T cell receptor (beta chain) sequence. This receptor's antigen is unknown. Base qualities are not at hand, and no much larger clone is one base apart. The data are from a study of shared T cell receptors in the human thymus (dated by TCRdb to 2020 to 2023). Background for the entire study: The study examined how self-reactive, shared T-cell receptor alpha chains are generated in the human thymus.

The CDR3 sequence holds 18 residues, the cysteine and phenylalanine included. The entry retains the CDR3 DNA only, 54 bases that are in frame from base 1. The germline V gene gives CDR1 as LGHNA and CDR2 as YSLEER. Germline trimming: 0 bases from V, 2 bases from J; junction bases outside gene matches: 11. Receptors were amplified or captured by the immunoSEQ multiplex PCR assay. Imported from immuneACCESS, the table was reduced by TCRdb to in-frame sequences with V and J called. These copies leave out some clones; in studies compared against another copy, an unresolved V gene accounts for under half, and the cause of the remainder is not known. The sample records 630,000 or so clones, over 75% of which are singletons. About 0.0094% of the sample is held by the ten biggest clonotypes. The sample was also linked to a second study, of human thymus T cells. As noted in the second study: Immunologically healthy infants undergoing open corrective cardiac surgery for congenital heart defects in Finland were used as donors. Thymus tissue was obtained as surgical resects removed during corrective cardiac surgery. Both the thymic and the peripheral blood repertoires appeared to show biased V and J gene segment usage. The related research found that thymic TCR repertoires overlapped highly between unrelated individuals. The study used fewer than ten infant thymus samples plus four related peripheral blood samples to characterize TCR alpha and beta repertoires. The cohort included 5 or 6 male and a couple of female infants, with donor ages spanning 7 to 244 days. After being mechanically released from the tissue, thymocytes were kept at -70 degrees C in pellets of about 8.5-32 million cells. A QIAsymphony instrument was used to extract genomic DNA from the frozen cell pellets. The immunoSEQ multiplex PCR assay was used to amplify the TCRB and TCRAD loci from a standardized amount of quality-controlled genomic DNA. The amplicons spanned the V(D)J region and were long enough to cover the CDR3 and allow V and J genes to be identified. Through the commercial immunoSEQ service, the amplicons were sequenced on an Illumina platform. Corrections for primer bias and sequencing errors followed previously described methods, while TCRAD and TCRB definitions were based on the IMGT database. Repertoires were analysed with immunoSEQ Analyzer 3.0 and VDJTools, covering basic statistics, V/J segment usage, diversity estimates, rarefaction and pairwise overlap. Diversity was estimated with Chao1, ChaoE, Efron-Thisted, Shannon and inverse Simpson indices, and also on datasets down-sampled to the smallest sample. Repertoire overlap used strict matching of CDR3 nucleotide sequence, V gene and J gene, with Jaccard-based multidimensional scaling clustering. On average, thymus samples gave roughly 800,000 unique TCRB clonotypes, whereas blood samples gave some 84,000.

The TCR originated in a boy under three years old with a congenital heart defect. Donor details come from another sample of the same person, matched by shared clones. The chain couples TRBV4-3 to TRBJ2-3; TRBD2 lines up with 7 middle nucleotides. The sample comprised thymocytes. Here the CDR3 is given as CASSQEGSGTKNTDTQYF. The nucleotide sequence is given as TGCGCCAGCAGCCAAGAGGGATCCGGGACTAAAAACACAGATACGCAGTATTTT.